Below are 22 T cell receptor beta chains sequenced from a single sample in a study of T cell repertoires in cytomegalovirus infection. One entry per CDR3 protein, called by TCRdb with MiXCR from the reads. The data contain hundreds of thousands of distinct CDR3 sequences, 35% of them seen just once; the ten biggest clones take up around 2.8%. The sequencing sample was made of PBMCs. The receptors here all came from a human donor in good health (CMV status not recorded). Some clones in this sample may be carry-over from other donors' samples.

In this sample, this clonotype turned up a few times. The chain has TRBV6-6 and TRBJ2-7; D may match TRBD1 or TRBD2 (5 bases each). The CDR3 length is 16 residues. Germline values: CDR1 MNHNY, CDR2 SVGAGI (reference sequence). V lost 5 bases and J lost 2, with 19 bases in between. CDR3 loop: CASSPGTSKVAYEQYF. In nucleotides, the CDR3 is TGTGCCAGCAGTCCCGGGACGTCAAAGGTTGCCTACGAGCAGTACTTC.

The chain is built from TRBV6-5 and TRBJ1-2; 10 bases are a match to TRBD1. The CDR3 runs to 16 residues. V lost 5 bases and J lost 0; bases outside the gene matches: 6. Germline values: CDR1 MNHEY, CDR2 SVGAGI. The CDR3 reads CASSPGTGEANYGYTF. CDR3 bases: TGTGCCAGCAGTCCCGGGACAGGGGAAGCTAACTATGGCTACACCTTC.

This clonotype was observed at least ten times. V is TRBV7-8 and J is TRBJ1-5; D perhaps matches TRBD1 (6 bases). Germline V gene data show CDR1 as SGHVS and CDR2 as FQNEAQ. CDR3 length: 15 residues. Trimming cost V 5 bases and J 0 bases, with 11 bases left between them. CDR3 residues: CASSPGHTSNQPQHF. CDR3 nucleotides: TGTGCCAGCAGCCCGGGACATACTAGCAATCAGCCCCAGCATTTT.

The CDR3 reads CASSRQVAYEQYF. CDR3 nucleotide sequence: TGTGCCAGCAGTAGACAGGTAGCCTACGAGCAGTACTTC. This chain links TRBV28 with TRBJ2-7, with D possibly being TRBD1 (6 bases). Germline V gene lookup returns CDR1 MDHEN and CDR2 SYDVKM. V dropped 5 bases and J dropped 2 bases, with 10 bases sitting between them. This CDR3 is built from 13 residues.

The J gene is TRBJ2-5, the V gene TRBV7-9; D tentatively fits TRBD1 or TRBD2 (5 bases each). The CDR3 loop spans 14 amino acids. The germline V gene encodes CDR1 SEHNR and CDR2 FQNEAQ (reference sequence). V was pared by 5 bases and J by 4 bases, with 14 bases between. CDR3 in amino acids: CASSPSGRAETQYF. Here the CDR3 DNA reads TGTGCCAGCAGCCCCTCGGGACGGGCAGAGACCCAGTACTTC.

This clonotype has more than one count but fewer than ten. V and J are TRBV7-2 and TRBJ1-4; D unclear. Germline CDR1 reads SGHTA; CDR2 reads FQGNSA. The CDR3 is 14 amino acids. V lost 3 bases, J lost 4 bases, and 9 bases lay in between. The CDR3 DNA follows: TGTGCCAGCAGCTTTGAACAGAATAATGAAAAACTGTTTTTT. Translating it yields CASSFEQNNEKLFF.

This clonotype was counted only a few times. This chain uses TRBV12-3 or TRBV12-4 with TRBJ2-2, with 7 bases fitting TRBD1. There are 18 residues in the CDR3. The V gene end was trimmed by 5 bases and the J gene end by 1 base; junction bases not matched to a gene: 13. The CDR3 DNA is TGTGCCAGCAGTCCCCTTTACAGGGGACCGGGGAACACCGGGGAGCTGTTTTTT. Protein: CASSPLYRGPGNTGELFF.

The chain employs TRBV28 and TRBJ1-6; no definite D call. V lost 6 bases and J 0 bases, leaving 9 bases between the germline ends. Germline CDR1 reads MDHEN; CDR2 reads SYDVKM. This CDR3 is 15 amino acids long. The chain's CDR3 is CASRVGSSYNSPLHF. DNA of the CDR3: TGTGCCAGCAGGGTGGGGAGCTCCTATAATTCACCCCTCCACTTT.

CDR3 amino acids: CASGENPPQYPYEQYF. The CDR3 DNA reads TGTGCCAGCGGGGAAAACCCTCCCCAATACCCCTACGAGCAGTACTTC. This rearrangement joins TRBV6-6 to TRBJ2-7; D gene ambiguous. CDR3 length: 16 amino acids. Trimming shortened V by 8 bases and J by 2 bases, and 22 bases separated the two germline ends. Germline CDR1 reads MNHNY; CDR2 reads SVGAGI (reference sequence).

This clonotype was observed many times. The chain joins TRBV7-2 to TRBJ2-3; D not resolved. This CDR3 region has 16 residues. The V end lost 5 bases, the J end lost 4 bases, and 19 bases lay between the germline ends. Germline lookup yields CDR1 SGHTA and CDR2 FQGNSA. Here the CDR3 reads CASSIFAATGADTQYF. The CDR3, as DNA: TGTGCCAGCAGCATTTTCGCGGCCACCGGCGCAGATACGCAGTATTTT.

V and J are TRBV19 and TRBJ1-5, with 9 nucleotides matching TRBD1. The ends lost 1 base at V and 1 base at J; junction bases unmatched: 5. Germline loops: CDR1 LNHDA, CDR2 SQIVND (reference sequence). This CDR3 has 17 residues. CDR3 sequence (DNA): TGTGCCAGTAGTATAGCCCTCGGGACAGGGAGCAATCAGCCCCAGCATTTT. This codes for CASSIALGTGSNQPQHF.

The gene calls are TRBV7-6 and TRBJ1-6, with D possibly TRBD1 on 6 matching bases. Trimming removed 8 bases from V and 7 bases from J, with 15 bases in between. Germline V lookup: CDR1 SGHVS, CDR2 FNYEAQ. CDR3 size: 14 residues. This CDR3 reads CASGWTALNSPLHF. As DNA, the CDR3 is TGTGCCAGCGGTTGGACAGCATTGAATTCACCCCTCCACTTT.

This clonotype was recorded a few times. CDR3 amino acids: CASSSSLGEQFF. As DNA, the CDR3 is TGCGCCAGCAGCTCCTCCTTAGGTGAGCAGTTCTTC. The chain links TRBV5-1 to TRBJ2-1; no reliable D call. Germline values: CDR1 SGHRS, CDR2 YFSETQ. This CDR3 is 12 amino acids long. V was pared by 3 bases and J by 9 bases, with 10 bases between.

The rearrangement joins TRBV12-3 or TRBV12-4 to TRBJ2-1, with TRBD2 matching 7 bases. Unmatched junction bases numbered 9, after V lost 5 bases and J lost 8 bases. There are 14 residues in the CDR3. CDR3: CASSQWGGVDEQFF. CDR3 DNA sequence: TGTGCCAGCAGTCAGTGGGGAGGGGTCGATGAGCAGTTCTTC.

The chain carries TRBV28 and TRBJ2-7, with D tentatively TRBD2 (6 bases). The CDR3 consists of 14 residues. Trimming took off 6 bases at V and 0 bases at J, with 12 bases between the two ends. In germline, CDR1 is MDHEN, CDR2 SYDVKM. The CDR3 DNA reads as TGTGCCAGCAGGCCGGGGGAAAGCTCCTACGAGCAGTACTTC. Translated, it gives CASRPGESSYEQYF.

The rearrangement uses TRBV6-2 or TRBV6-3 and TRBJ2-7; D not certain. V lost 6 bases and J 8 bases, leaving 11 bases between the germline ends. Germline V lookup: CDR1 MNHEY, CDR2 SVGEGT. CDR3 length: 11 amino acids. CDR3 DNA sequence: TGTGCCAGCAGCCGCGACTCTAAGCAGTACTTC. It is translated as CASSRDSKQYF.

This clonotype was counted a few times. The chain links TRBV15 to TRBJ1-5, with D possibly matching TRBD1 (6 bases). CDR3 length equals 16 residues. V was cut by 0 bases and J by 7 bases, with 16 bases left in between. From germline, CDR1 is LNHNV and CDR2 YYDKDF (reference sequence). The CDR3 is CATSRDRGAPGQPQHF. For the CDR3, the DNA is TGTGCCACCAGCAGAGATAGGGGGGCGCCGGGGCAGCCCCAGCATTTT.

The CDR3 loop is CASSLLLAGTGAFF. The CDR3 DNA reads TGTGCCAGCAGCCTCCTCTTGGCGGGGACAGGGGCTTTCTTT. The genes are TRBV3-1 and TRBJ1-1; 9 bases are a match to TRBD1. After removal of 4 bases from V and 11 bases from J, the junction contained 11 bases not matched to a gene. CDR3 length: 14 residues. Germline CDR1 LGHDT, CDR2 YNNKEL (reference sequence).

This clonotype has a count of ten or more. The chain carries TRBV6-1 and TRBJ2-7; 12 nucleotides line up with TRBD1. The J segment lost 5 bases and the V segment lost 5 bases, leaving 4 bases of the junction unmatched. The CDR3 covers 14 residues. Germline assignment: CDR1 MNHNS and CDR2 SASEGT. The CDR3 loop is CASSPGQGAHEQYF. The CDR3 DNA reads as TGTGCCAGCAGTCCGGGACAGGGGGCTCACGAGCAGTACTTC.

This clonotype has only one observation. This sequence joins TRBV20-1 and TRBJ2-3, with a tentative D call TRBD1 (6 bases). V was trimmed by 0 bases and J by 0 bases, leaving 7 bases between them. The CDR3 is 14 amino acids. Per germline, CDR1 DFQATT and CDR2 SNEGSKA (reference sequence). As DNA, the CDR3 is TGCAGTGCTAGAGACGACAGGAGCACAGATACGCAGTATTTT. Protein: CSARDDRSTDTQYF.

The V call is TRBV6-1, the J call TRBJ1-2; D remains ambiguous. V shed 0 bases and J shed 4 bases, with 9 bases lying between them. The CDR3 loop spans 14 amino acids. CDR1 MNHNS and CDR2 SASEGT come from the germline V gene. The CDR3 here is CASSEAGTVYGYTF. The DNA of the CDR3 is TGTGCCAGCAGTGAAGCGGGCACAGTCTATGGCTACACCTTC.

This clonotype was picked up many times. The CDR3 sequence: CASSLAVSGNQPQHF. The CDR3, as DNA: TGTGCCAGCAGCTTAGCCGTATCAGGGAATCAGCCCCAGCATTTT. The chain joins TRBV7-2 to TRBJ1-5, with D possibly TRBD1 on 5 matching bases. The germline V and J ends were trimmed by 0 bases and 4 bases, with 10 bases remaining between them. The CDR3 covers 15 residues. Per germline, CDR1 SGHTA and CDR2 FQGNSA.